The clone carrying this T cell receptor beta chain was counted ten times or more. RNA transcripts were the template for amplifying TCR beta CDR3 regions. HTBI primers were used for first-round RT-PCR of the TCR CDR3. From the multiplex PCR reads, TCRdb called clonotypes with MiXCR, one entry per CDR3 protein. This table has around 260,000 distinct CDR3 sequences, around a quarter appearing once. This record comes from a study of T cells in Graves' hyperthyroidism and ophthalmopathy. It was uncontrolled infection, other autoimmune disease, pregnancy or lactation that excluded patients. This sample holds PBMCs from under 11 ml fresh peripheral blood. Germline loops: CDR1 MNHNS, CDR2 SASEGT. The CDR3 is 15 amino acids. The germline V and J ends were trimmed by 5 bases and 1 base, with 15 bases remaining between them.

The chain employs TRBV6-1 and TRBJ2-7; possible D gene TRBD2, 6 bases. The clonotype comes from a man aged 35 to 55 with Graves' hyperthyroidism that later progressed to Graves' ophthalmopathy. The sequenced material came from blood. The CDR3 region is CASSNAPGGSYEQYF. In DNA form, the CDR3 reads TGTGCCAGCAGTAACGCTCCCGGGGGATCCTACGAGCAGTACTTC.